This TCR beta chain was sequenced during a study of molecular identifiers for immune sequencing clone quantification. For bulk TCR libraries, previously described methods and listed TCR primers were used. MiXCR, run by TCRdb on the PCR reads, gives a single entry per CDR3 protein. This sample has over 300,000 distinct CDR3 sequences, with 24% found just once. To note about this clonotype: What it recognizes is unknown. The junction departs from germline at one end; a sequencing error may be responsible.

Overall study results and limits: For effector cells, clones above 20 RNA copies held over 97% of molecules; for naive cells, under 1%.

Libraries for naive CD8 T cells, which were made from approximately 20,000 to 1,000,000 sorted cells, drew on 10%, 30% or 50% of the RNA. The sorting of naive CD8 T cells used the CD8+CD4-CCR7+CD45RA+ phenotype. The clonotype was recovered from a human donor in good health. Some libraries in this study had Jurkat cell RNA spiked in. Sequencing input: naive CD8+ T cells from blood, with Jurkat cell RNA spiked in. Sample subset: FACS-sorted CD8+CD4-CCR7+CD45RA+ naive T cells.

The chain's CDR3 is CASSYSGFGSGASVLTF. The CDR3 nucleotides are TGTGCCAGCAGTTACTCTGGGTTCGGCTCTGGGGCCAGCGTCCTGACTTTC. The V gene is TRBV6-5, the J gene TRBJ2-6; possible D gene TRBD1, 5 bases. The CDR3 covers 17 residues. Germline V gives CDR1 MNHEY, CDR2 SVGAGI.